A single sample gave rise to the 5 T cell receptor beta chains below, sequenced in a study of shared clonotypes between healthy human individuals. This table comes from immunoSEQ multiplex PCR, and its TCRdb copy is limited to in-frame clones, with some not included. The profile covers around 750,000 clones, with over 65% appearing a single time and more than 1.5% taken by the ten largest. The sequencing input was memory CD4+ T cells sorted from blood. Subset meaning: CD45RA-negative fraction. All receptors come from a woman in her 30s in good health.

CDR3 loop: CASSFSGQGVGDIQYF. The CDR3 DNA follows: TGTGCCAGCAGTTTTTCGGGACAGGGGGTCGGAGACATTCAGTACTTC. The chain recombines TRBV28 with TRBJ2-4, with 11 bases matching TRBD1. Germline CDR1 MDHEN, CDR2 SYDVKM. V was clipped by 3 bases and J by 8 bases; unmatched bases: 9. This CDR3 comprises 16 residues.

This clone was observed at least ten times. The rearrangement links TRBV28 to TRBJ2-7; D is unclear. This CDR3 spans 12 amino acids. The V gene lost 6 bases and the J gene lost 9 bases, with 15 bases spanning the gap. Germline-derived CDR1 and CDR2 are MDHEN and SYDVKM. CDR3 sequence (DNA): TGTGCCAGCAGCCCCACGGGTCAAAGGCAGTACTTC. This translates into CASSPTGQRQYF.

In this sample, this clone turned up once. A far larger clone differs by one base, so this is likely a read error. V is TRBV11-1 and J is TRBJ1-2, with D hard to call. The CDR3 extends over 14 amino acids. Trimming removed 1 base at V and 10 bases at J, with 16 bases between. Per germline, CDR1 SGHAT and CDR2 FQDESV (reference sequence). Here the CDR3 DNA reads TGTGCCAGCAGCTTAGGCGGAAGGACCAGTGCCTACACCTTC. As protein: CASSLGGRTSAYTF. The full variable domain, in which reference TRBV11-1 and TRBJ1-2 provide the parts outside the CDR3, is EAEVAQSPRYKITEKSQAVAFWCDPISGHATLYWYRQILGQGPELLVQFQDESVVDDSQLPKDRFSAERLKGVDSTLKIQPAELGDSAMYLCASSLGGRTSAYTFGSGTRLTVV.

Note on this clone: The germline gene is not matched at one end of the junction; a read error may be the cause. This sample also contains other DNA sequences that code for the same CDR3. The V and J genes are TRBV20-1 and TRBJ1-5; D is unclear. The CDR3 is made up of 11 amino acids. Per the germline V gene, CDR1 is DFQATT and CDR2 is SNEGSKA (reference sequence). This CDR3 reads CSARGLGPQHF. CDR3 sequence (DNA): TGCAGTGCCAGAGGGCTGGGGCCCCAGCATTTT.

In its sample, this clone was seen a few times. V and J are TRBV19 and TRBJ2-5, with D unresolved. Deletions cut 7 bases from V and 1 base from J, with 10 bases between. Germline loops: CDR1 LNHDA, CDR2 SQIVND (reference sequence). The CDR3 extends over 13 amino acids. CDR3 nucleotides: TGTGCCAGTATGGAAAGGGCCCAAGAGACCCAGTACTTC. The encoded protein is CASMERAQETQYF.